Here is one T cell receptor beta chain with its context. This specimen comes from a study of blood T cell repertoires in COVID-19. Looking at the study overall: Donors in the United States, Italy and Spain gave samples during acute or convalescent COVID-19. PBMCs, B-cell-depleted T cells, or T cells provided the cDNA or gDNA that made up the material.

Germline V gene sequence: CDR1 LGHNA, CDR2 YNFKEQ. The CDR3 totals 16 residues. Trimming removed 6 bases from V and 1 base from J; junction bases left unmatched: 10. Repertoires were generated with immunoSEQ multiplex PCR, while TCRdb's copy carries only in-frame clones and drops some. Here the sample spans tens of thousands of clones, approximately 91% being singletons. The source of this sequence is a man in his 70s with acute or convalescent COVID-19. Material: peripheral blood. The J gene is TRBJ1-1, the V gene TRBV4-2; 8 bases fit TRBD1. CDR3 region: CASRHSTGAKNTEAFF. The CDR3 DNA sequence: TGTGCCAGCAGGCATTCGACAGGGGCGAAGAACACTGAAGCTTTCTTT.